This T cell receptor (beta chain) is from a study of blood T cell repertoires in COVID-19. About the study: The samples span acute and convalescent COVID-19 from the United States, Italy and Spain.

Using immunoSEQ multiplex PCR, the repertoire was profiled, and TCRdb retains in-frame clones only, with some absent. The sample lists around 200,000 clones, roughly 85% occurring once. V was cut by 2 bases and J by 4 bases, with 9 bases left in between. The CDR3 is made up of 14 amino acids. The germline CDR1 and CDR2 sequences are KGHSH and LQKENI. The source of this sequence is a man between 35 and 55 years old who had recovered from COVID-19. The material sequenced was PBMCs or T cells enriched from blood (not recorded which). The chain carries TRBV18 and TRBJ2-1; D gene unclear. The CDR3 nucleotides read TGTGCCAGCTCACCAGAGACACGTTACAATGAGCAGTTCTTC. Translation gives CASSPETRYNEQFF. The variable domain in full, completed from reference TRBV18 and TRBJ2-1, reads NAGVMQNPRHLVRRRGQEARLRCSPMKGHSHVYWYRQLPEEGLKFMVYLQKENIIDESGMPKERFSAEFPKEGPSILRIQQVVRGDSAAYFCASSPETRYNEQFFGPGTRLTVL.